The present entry profiles one T cell receptor (beta chain) with its context. The data were taken from a study of blood T cell repertoires in COVID-19. TCRdb keeps only in-frame clones here, not all; method: immunoSEQ multiplex PCR. Here the sample spans approximately 170,000 clones, approximately 80% being singletons. Trimming left V 5 bases short and J 1 base short, with 14 bases between. The CDR3 runs to 15 residues. Germline assignment: CDR1 SGHAT and CDR2 FQNNGV. The chain carries TRBV11-2 and TRBJ1-2; D might be TRBD1 (6 bases). The sequencing input was PBMCs or T cells enriched from blood (not recorded which). The receptor was isolated from a man aged 50 or older who had recovered from COVID-19. CDR3 DNA: TGTGCCAGCAGCCGGGGGGGGGCGAATAACTATGGCTACACCTTC. It is translated as CASSRGGANNYGYTF.